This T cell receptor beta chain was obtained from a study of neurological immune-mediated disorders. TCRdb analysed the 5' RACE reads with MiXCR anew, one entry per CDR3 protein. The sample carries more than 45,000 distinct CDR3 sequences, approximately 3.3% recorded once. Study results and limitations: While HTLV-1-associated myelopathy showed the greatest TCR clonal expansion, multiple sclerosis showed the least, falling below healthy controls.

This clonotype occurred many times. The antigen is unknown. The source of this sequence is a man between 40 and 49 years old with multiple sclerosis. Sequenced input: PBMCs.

The CDR3 nucleotides are TGTGCCAGCAGCTTTTCCCGGGGAGAGACCCAGTACTTC. Translation: CASSFSRGETQYF. The genes are TRBV7-9 and TRBJ2-5; weak D call: TRBD2 (5 bases). The CDR3 is 13 amino acids. V was trimmed by 3 bases and J by 4 bases, leaving 9 bases between them. Germline values: CDR1 SEHNR, CDR2 FQNEAQ (reference sequence).